The clone carrying this T cell receptor (beta chain) was observed many times. The antigen remains undetermined. The sample comes from a study of CD8 T cells in ankylosing spondylitis. A quantitative 5'-RACE method, one with molecular barcodes, was used to make TCR beta libraries. One entry per CDR3 protein results from TCRdb running MiXCR on the 5' RACE reads. Among some 240,000 distinct CDR3 sequences listed, 8.6% were seen once. Trimming pared 3 bases from V and 8 bases from J, leaving 11 bases between. The CDR3 consists of 12 residues. CDR1 and CDR2 (germline): SQVTM, ANQGSEA. General study points: Reactive arthritis synovial fluid and blood were previously reported to contain some motif variants. Clones linked to disease were reported to show significant enrichment in matched ankylosing spondylitis synovial fluid. Disease-linked clones displayed a CD8+ phenotype and appeared relatively rarely in peripheral blood.

Sequencing was carried out using blood, either unsorted or a sorted T cell fraction (not recorded which). The chain has TRBV29-1 and TRBJ2-1; weak D call: TRBD2 (6 bases). The source of this sequence is a male donor with ankylosing spondylitis or in good health (not recorded which). In nucleotides, the CDR3 is TGCAGCGTTGACAGGAGGGGCGATGAGCAGTTCTTC. Its protein product is CSVDRRGDEQFF.